This T cell receptor beta chain originates from a study of blood T cell repertoires in COVID-19. Study-level information: The United States, Italy and Spain were the sources of the acute and convalescent COVID-19 samples.

Sequenced by immunoSEQ multiplex PCR; TCRdb stores in-frame clones only, minus some. The data show about 250,000 clones, around 85% seen once. Sequenced sample: peripheral blood. The receptor's source is a human donor with COVID-19, enrolled during active disease. The donor label of this sample is uncertain.

The CDR3 DNA reads as TGTGCCTGGGGCCGTGGGACAGAGAACACTGAAGCTTTCTTT. Protein sequence: CAWGRGTENTEAFF. The chain links TRBV30 to TRBJ1-1, with 7 bases aligning to TRBD1. The V gene end was trimmed by 5 bases and the J gene end by 1 base; junction bases not matched to a gene: 7. The germline gives CDR1 GTSNPN, CDR2 SVGIG (reference sequence). There are 14 residues in the CDR3. Full variable domain (outside the CDR3, taken from reference TRBV30 and TRBJ1-1): SQTIHQWPATLVQPVGSPLSLECTVEGTSNPNLYWYRQAAGRGLQLLFYSVGIGQISSEVPQNLSASRPQDRQFILSSKKLLLSDSGFYLCAWGRGTENTEAFFGQGTRLTVV.